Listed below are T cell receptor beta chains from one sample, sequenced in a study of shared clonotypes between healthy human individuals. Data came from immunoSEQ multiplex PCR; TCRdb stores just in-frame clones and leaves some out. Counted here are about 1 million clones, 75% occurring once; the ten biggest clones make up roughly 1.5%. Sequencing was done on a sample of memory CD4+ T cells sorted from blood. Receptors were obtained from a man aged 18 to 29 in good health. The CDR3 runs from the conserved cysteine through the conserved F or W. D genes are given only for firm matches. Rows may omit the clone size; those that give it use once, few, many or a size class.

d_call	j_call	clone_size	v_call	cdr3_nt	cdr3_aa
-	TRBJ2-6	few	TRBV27	TGTGCCAGCAGTTGGGGGGCGCCCTCTGGGGCCAACGTCCTGACTTTC	CASSWGAPSGANVLTF
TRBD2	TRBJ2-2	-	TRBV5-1	TGCGCCAGCAGCCCTAGCGGAGGCGGGGAGCTGTTTTTT	CASSPSGGGELFF
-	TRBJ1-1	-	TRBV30	TGTGCCTGGAGAACTGGGGCTAACACTGAAGCTTTCTTT	CAWRTGANTEAFF
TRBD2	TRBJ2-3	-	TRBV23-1	TGCGCCAGCAGAGAAGGGACTAGCGCGGGAGATACGCAGTATTTT	CASREGTSAGDTQYF
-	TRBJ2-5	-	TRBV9	TGTGCCAGCAGCCCCGCGGGTCAAGAGACCCAGTACTTC	CASSPAGQETQYF
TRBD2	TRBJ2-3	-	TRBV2	TGTGCCAGCAAGCAGACTAGCGGGTCTTACACAGATACGCAGTATTTT	CASKQTSGSYTDTQYF
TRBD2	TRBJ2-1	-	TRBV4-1	TGCGCCAGCAGCCAAGATTGGGCTAGCGGGAGGTTTGACAATGAGCAGTTCTTC	CASSQDWASGRFDNEQFF
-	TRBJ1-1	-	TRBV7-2	TGTGCCAGCAGCTTAGGGCCGGTGGGTGAAGCTTTCTTT	CASSLGPVGEAFF
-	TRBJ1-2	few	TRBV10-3	TGTGCCATCAGTGAGCGGTCGGATAACTATGGCTACACCTTC	CAISERSDNYGYTF
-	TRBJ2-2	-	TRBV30	TGTGCCTGGAGATCCAGGGGATCCGGGGAGCTGTTTTTT	CAWRSRGSGELFF
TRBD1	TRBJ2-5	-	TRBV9	TGTGCCAGCAGCGTCCGGGACAGGGGGAAAGAGACCCAGTACTTC	CASSVRDRGKETQYF
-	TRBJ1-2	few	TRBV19	TGTGCCAGTAGTATAGGCTCTACCCCGGGACGGAGTTATGGCTACACCTTC	CASSIGSTPGRSYGYTF
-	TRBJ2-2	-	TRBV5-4	TGTGCCAGCAGCTTGGTGGGGTCCGGGGAGCTGTTTTTT	CASSLVGSGELFF
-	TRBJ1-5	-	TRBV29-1	TGCAGCGCCTCAGGGGCCCAAGGTCAGCCCCAGCATTTT	CSASGAQGQPQHF
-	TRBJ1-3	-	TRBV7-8	TGTGCCAGCAGCTTAGAGGGGGGTACAATAATATATTTT	CASSLEGGTIIYF
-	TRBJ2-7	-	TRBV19	TGTGCCAGTAGTACCGACAGCTTTGAAATTTACGAGCAGTACTTC	CASSTDSFEIYEQYF
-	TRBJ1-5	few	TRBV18	TGTGCCAGCTCACGTGGGGGCGGGGGTCAGCCCCAGCATTTT	CASSRGGGGQPQHF
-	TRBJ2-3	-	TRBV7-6	TGTGCCAGCAGCTGGAGTTCGACAGATACGCAGTATTTT	CASSWSSTDTQYF
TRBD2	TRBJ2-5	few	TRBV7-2	TGTGCCAGCAGCGTTAGCGGGAGGCACCAAGAGACCCAGTACTTC	CASSVSGRHQETQYF
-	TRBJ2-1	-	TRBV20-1	TGCAGTGGGCAGGGGAAGAATGAGCAGTTCTTC	CSGQGKNEQFF
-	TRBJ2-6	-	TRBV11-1	TGTGCCAGCAGCTTAAATTCCCCGGGAGCCCCTGGGGCCAACGTCCTGACTTTC	CASSLNSPGAPGANVLTF
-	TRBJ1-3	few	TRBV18	TGTGCCAGCTCCCAACAGGGTGTTAGCGTCGGAAACACCATATATTTT	CASSQQGVSVGNTIYF
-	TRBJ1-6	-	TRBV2	TGTGCCGGAGGGGTCGCCTATAATTCACCCCTCCACTTT	CAGGVAYNSPLHF
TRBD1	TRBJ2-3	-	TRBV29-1	TGCAGCGTTGAAATGGGACAGCGGCCAGATACGCAGTATTTT	CSVEMGQRPDTQYF
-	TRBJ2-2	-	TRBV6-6	TGTGCCAGCAGTTACCTCAGGGCGAACACCGGGGAGCTGTTTTTT	CASSYLRANTGELFF
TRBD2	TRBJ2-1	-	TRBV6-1	TGTGCCAGCAGTGTCCTAGCGGGTAGCTCCTACAATGAGCAGTTCTTC	CASSVLAGSSYNEQFF
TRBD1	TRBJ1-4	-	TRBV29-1	TGCAGCGCTGGACAGGGTCATGAAAAACTGTTTTTT	CSAGQGHEKLFF
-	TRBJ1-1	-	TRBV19	TGTGCCAGTATTTTTGAGGTTTGGAACACTGAAGCTTTCTTT	CASIFEVWNTEAFF
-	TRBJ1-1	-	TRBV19	TGTGCCAGTAGTATTAGCTGGAACACTGAAGCTTTCTTT	CASSISWNTEAFF
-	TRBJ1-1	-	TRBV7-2	TGTGCCAGCAGCTCCACAAGGAACACTGAAGCTTTCTTT	CASSSTRNTEAFF
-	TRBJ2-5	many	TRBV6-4	TGTGCCAGCAGTGAAGGACGGGCGGCAGGGGAGACCCAGTACTTC	CASSEGRAAGETQYF
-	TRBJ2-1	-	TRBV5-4	TGTGCCAGCAGCTTGATGGCGACAGCTTTGCGGGACAATGAGCAGTTCTTC	CASSLMATALRDNEQFF
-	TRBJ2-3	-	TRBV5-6	TGTGCCAGCAGCTGGGACCGCACAGATACGCAGTATTTT	CASSWDRTDTQYF
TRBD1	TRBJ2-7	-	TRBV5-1	TGCGCCAGCAGCTGGGACCCCGGTGGGACAGGGAACGAGCAGTACTTC	CASSWDPGGTGNEQYF